This T cell receptor beta chain was recorded in a study of blood T cell repertoires in COVID-19 (dated by TCRdb to about 2020). About the study as a whole: Samples covering the acute and convalescent phases of COVID-19 were provided by collaborators in the United States, Italy and Spain. The material from the prospective study consisted of cDNA or gDNA derived from T cells, B-cell-depleted T cells, or PBMCs. Deeply sampled blood TCRbeta repertoires from subjects exposed to, actively infected with, or recovered from COVID-19 were included in the dataset. A freely available public database, intended as a resource for researchers studying the immune response to SARS-CoV-2, is where the repertoires were released. Samples came from the ongoing ImmuneRACE study (first 160 participants) plus 1,254 subjects from 6 global collaborators. The sample metadata nearly always contained a de-identified subject ID, COVID-19 status, age in years and sex. Where HLA class I and class II types were available, the types were taken from metadata supplied by the sample provider, not from assay-based typing.

The collaborating institutions used their own protocols to collect whole blood in K2EDTA tubes. For TCRbeta analysis, collaborators shipped samples as frozen whole blood, isolated PBMCs, or DNA extracted from either of those sample types. The CDR3 has 19 amino acids, counting the end cysteine and phenylalanine. Only the CDR3 region is kept as DNA, spanning 57 bases read in frame from base 1. Per the germline V gene (reference sequence), LGHDT is the CDR1 and YNNKEL is the CDR2. After removal of 4 bases from V and 7 bases from J, the junction retains 16 bases not matched to a gene. TCRbeta CDR3 regions were amplified from genomic DNA using the immunoSEQ Assay, a bias-controlled multiplex PCR. Per the source publication's procedure: The number of nucleated cells in each sample was estimated by amplification of reference gene primers within the assay. To quantify the absolute abundance of each unique TCRbeta CDR3 rearrangement, sequence reads were collapsed and filtered. For each sample, productive Simpson clonality was calculated by taking the square root of Simpson's diversity index across productive rearrangements. TCRdb re-hosts the immuneACCESS table, in-frame sequences only. Its copies lack some clones; in the studies checked, an unresolved V gene accounts for under half of them, and the cause for the rest is not known. D and trimming were read from the DNA, whereas the V and J calls and clone size are those reported in that table. This sample holds about 110,000 clones; over 75% were observed only once. The ten largest clones take up approximately 7% of the sample.

Results the study describes overall, beyond this receptor: Clinical and demographic metadata were provided uncurated, with the amount varying by source and participant.

For this clone: It lacks a known antigen. No clone much larger than this one lies a single base away; base qualities are absent.

The source material was peripheral blood. The V and J genes are TRBV3-1 (or the pseudogene TRBV3-2) and TRBJ2-1; 13 nucleotides in the junction match TRBD2. This clonotype was obtained from a woman between 45 and 60 years old with acute or convalescent COVID-19. CDR3 reads: CASSPIIPFGLAGVNEQFF. The nucleotide sequence is TGTGCCAGCAGCCCGATCATACCCTTTGGACTAGCGGGGGTGAATGAGCAGTTCTTC.